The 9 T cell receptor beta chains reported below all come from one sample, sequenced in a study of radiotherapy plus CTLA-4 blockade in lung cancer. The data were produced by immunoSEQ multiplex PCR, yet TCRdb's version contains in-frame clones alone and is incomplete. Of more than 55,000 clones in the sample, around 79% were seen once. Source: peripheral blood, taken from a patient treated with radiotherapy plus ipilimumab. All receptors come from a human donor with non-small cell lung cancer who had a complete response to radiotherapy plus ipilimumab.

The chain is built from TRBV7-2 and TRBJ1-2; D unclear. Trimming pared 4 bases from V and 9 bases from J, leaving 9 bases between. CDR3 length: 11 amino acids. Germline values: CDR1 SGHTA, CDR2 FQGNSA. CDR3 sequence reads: CASSYGDSYTF. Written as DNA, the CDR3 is TGTGCCAGCAGCTACGGGGATAGCTACACCTTC.

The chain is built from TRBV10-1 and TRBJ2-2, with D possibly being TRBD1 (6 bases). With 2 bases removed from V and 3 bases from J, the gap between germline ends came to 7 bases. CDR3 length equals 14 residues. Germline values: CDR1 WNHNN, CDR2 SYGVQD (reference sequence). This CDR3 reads CASSEGTYTGELFF. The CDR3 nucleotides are TGCGCCAGCAGTGAGGGGACATACACCGGGGAGCTGTTTTTT.

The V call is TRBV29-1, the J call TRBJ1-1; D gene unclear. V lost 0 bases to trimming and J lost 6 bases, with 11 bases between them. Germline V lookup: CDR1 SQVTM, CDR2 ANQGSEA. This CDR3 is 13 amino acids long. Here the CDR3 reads CSVEDRERAEAFF. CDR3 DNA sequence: TGCAGCGTTGAAGATCGGGAGCGCGCTGAAGCTTTCTTT. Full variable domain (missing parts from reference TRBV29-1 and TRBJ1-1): SAVISQKPSRDICQRGTSLTIQCQVDSQVTMMFWYRQQPGQSLTLIATANQGSEATYESGFVIDKFPISRPNLTFSTLTVSNMSPEDSSIYLCSVEDRERAEAFFGQGTRLTVV.

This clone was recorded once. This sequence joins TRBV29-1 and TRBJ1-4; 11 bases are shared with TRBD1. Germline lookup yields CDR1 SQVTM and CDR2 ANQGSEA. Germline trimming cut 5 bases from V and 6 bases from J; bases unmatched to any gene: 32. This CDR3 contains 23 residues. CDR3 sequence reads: CSVLIPPSPGRYRDRGIYEKLFF. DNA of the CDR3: TGCAGCGTTTTAATCCCGCCCAGCCCAGGGCGATACCGGGACAGGGGGATATATGAAAAACTGTTTTTT.

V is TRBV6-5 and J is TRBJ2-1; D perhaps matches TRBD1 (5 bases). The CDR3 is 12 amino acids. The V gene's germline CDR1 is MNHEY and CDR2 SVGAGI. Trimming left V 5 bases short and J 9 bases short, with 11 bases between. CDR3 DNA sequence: TGTGCCAGCAGTAGCAGGGTGGGTGAGCAGTTCTTC. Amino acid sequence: CASSSRVGEQFF.

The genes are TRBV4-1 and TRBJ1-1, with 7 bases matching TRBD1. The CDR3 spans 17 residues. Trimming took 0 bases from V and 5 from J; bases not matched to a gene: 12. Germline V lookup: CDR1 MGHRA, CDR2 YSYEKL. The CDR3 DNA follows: TGCGCCAGCAGCCAAGATGGGGGCAGGGGGACTTGGACTGAAGCTTTCTTT. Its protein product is CASSQDGGRGTWTEAFF.

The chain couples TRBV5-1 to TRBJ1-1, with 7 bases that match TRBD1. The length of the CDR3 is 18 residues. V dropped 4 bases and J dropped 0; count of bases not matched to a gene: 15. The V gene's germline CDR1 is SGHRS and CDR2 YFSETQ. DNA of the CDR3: TGCGCCAGCAGCCCCGCCGGAGGGGGCAAGGGGATGAACACTGAAGCTTTCTTT. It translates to CASSPAGGGKGMNTEAFF. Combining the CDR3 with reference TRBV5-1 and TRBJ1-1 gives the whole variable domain KAGVTQTPRYLIKTRGQQVTLSCSPISGHRSVSWYQQTPGQGLQFLFEYFSETQRNKGNFPGRFSGRQFSNSRSEMNVSTLELGDSALYLCASSPAGGGKGMNTEAFFGQGTRLTVV.

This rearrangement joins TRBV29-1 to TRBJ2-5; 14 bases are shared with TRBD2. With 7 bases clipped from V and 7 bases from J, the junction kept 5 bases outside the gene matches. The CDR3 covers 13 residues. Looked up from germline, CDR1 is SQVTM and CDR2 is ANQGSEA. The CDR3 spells CSALTSGRGTQYF. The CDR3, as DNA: TGCAGCGCCCTGACTAGCGGGAGGGGGACCCAGTACTTC. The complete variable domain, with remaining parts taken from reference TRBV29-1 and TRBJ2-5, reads SAVISQKPSRDICQRGTSLTIQCQVDSQVTMMFWYRQQPGQSLTLIATANQGSEATYESGFVIDKFPISRPNLTFSTLTVSNMSPEDSSIYLCSALTSGRGTQYFGPGTRLLVL.

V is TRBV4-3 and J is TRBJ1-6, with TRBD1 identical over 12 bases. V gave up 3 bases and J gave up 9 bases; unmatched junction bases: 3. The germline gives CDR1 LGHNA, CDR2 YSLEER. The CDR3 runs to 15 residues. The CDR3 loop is CASSQGQGAFSPLHF. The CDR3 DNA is TGCGCCAGCAGCCAGGGACAGGGGGCTTTTTCACCCCTCCACTTT.